This T cell receptor (beta chain) was profiled in a study of T-cell reconstitution after alpha-beta-depleted transplantation in children. This clonotype has ten or more counts. Its antigen is currently unknown. The study's findings and limits: Two months or so post-transplant, alpha-beta T cells reportedly derived from several hundred expanded graft clones.

The CDR3 is 15 amino acids. Per the germline V gene, CDR1 is SGHRS and CDR2 is YFSETQ. The V end lost 2 bases, the J end lost 1 base, and 9 bases lay between the germline ends. For TCRbeta, the library was prepared with unique molecular identifiers. TCRdb reanalysed the PCR reads using MiXCR and keeps one entry per CDR3 protein. The data contain fewer than 350,000 distinct CDR3 sequences, about 9.5% of them singletons. The source material was PBMCs, sampled before TCRalphabeta/CD19-depleted stem cell transplant. The receptor was derived from a boy less than two years old with acute myeloid leukemia, due to receive a stem cell transplant. V and J are TRBV5-1 and TRBJ2-2; D gene ambiguous. CDR3 loop: CASSLVAGNTGELFF. The CDR3 bases are TGCGCCAGCAGCTTAGTAGCAGGGAACACCGGGGAGCTGTTTTTT. The complete variable domain, with remaining parts taken from reference TRBV5-1 and TRBJ2-2, reads KAGVTQTPRYLIKTRGQQVTLSCSPISGHRSVSWYQQTPGQGLQFLFEYFSETQRNKGNFPGRFSGRQFSNSRSEMNVSTLELGDSALYLCASSLVAGNTGELFFGEGSRLTVL.